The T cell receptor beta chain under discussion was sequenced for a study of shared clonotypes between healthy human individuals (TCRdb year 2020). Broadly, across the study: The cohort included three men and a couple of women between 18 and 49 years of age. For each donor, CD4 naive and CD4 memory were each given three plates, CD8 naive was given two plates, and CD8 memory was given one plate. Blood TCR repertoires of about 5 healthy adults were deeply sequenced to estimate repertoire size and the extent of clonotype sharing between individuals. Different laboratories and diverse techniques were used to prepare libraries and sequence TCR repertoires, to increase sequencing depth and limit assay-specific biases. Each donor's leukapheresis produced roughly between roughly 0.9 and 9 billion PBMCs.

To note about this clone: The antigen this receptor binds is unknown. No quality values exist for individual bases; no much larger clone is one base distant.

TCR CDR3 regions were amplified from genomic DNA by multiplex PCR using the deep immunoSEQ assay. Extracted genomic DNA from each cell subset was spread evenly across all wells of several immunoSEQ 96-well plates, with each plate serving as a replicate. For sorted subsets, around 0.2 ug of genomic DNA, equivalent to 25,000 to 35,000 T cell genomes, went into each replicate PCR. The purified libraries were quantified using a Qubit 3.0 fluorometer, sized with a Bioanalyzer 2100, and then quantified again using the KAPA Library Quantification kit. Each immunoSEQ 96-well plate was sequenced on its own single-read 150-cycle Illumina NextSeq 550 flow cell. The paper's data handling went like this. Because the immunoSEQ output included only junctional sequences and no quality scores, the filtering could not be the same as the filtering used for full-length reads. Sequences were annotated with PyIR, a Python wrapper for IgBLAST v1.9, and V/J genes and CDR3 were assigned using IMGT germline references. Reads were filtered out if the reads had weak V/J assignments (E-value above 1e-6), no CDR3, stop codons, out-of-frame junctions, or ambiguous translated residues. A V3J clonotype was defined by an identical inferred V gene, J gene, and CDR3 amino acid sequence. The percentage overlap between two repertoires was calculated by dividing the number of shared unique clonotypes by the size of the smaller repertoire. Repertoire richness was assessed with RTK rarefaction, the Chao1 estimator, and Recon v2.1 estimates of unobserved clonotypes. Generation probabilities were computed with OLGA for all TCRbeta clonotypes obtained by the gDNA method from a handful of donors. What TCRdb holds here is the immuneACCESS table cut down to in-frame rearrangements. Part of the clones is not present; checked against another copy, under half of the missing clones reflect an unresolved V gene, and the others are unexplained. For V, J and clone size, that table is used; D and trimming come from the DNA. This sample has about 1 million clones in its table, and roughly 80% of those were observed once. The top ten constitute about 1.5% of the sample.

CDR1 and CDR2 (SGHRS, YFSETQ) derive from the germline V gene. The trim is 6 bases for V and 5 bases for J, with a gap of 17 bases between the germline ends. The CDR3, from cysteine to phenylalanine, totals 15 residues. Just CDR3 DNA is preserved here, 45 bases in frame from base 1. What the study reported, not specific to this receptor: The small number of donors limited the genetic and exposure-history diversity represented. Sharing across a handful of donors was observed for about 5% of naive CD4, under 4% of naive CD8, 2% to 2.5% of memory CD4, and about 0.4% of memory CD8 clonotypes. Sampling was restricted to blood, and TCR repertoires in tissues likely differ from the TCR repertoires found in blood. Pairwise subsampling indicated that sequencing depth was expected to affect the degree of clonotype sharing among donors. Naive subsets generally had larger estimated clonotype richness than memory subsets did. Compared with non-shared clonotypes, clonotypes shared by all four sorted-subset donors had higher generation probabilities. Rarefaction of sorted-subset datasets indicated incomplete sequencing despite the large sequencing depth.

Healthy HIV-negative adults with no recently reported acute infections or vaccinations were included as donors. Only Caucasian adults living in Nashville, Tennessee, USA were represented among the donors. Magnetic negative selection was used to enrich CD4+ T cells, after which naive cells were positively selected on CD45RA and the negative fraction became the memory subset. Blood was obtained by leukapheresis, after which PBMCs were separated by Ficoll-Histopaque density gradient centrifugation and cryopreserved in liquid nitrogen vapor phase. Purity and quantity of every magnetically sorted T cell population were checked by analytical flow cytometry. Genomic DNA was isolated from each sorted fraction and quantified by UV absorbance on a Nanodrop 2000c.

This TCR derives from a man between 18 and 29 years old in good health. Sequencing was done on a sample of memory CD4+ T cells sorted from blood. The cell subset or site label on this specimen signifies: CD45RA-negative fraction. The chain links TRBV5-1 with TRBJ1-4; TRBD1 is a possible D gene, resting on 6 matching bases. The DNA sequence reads TGCGCCAGCACTTCGGGCGGGACATCCAATGAAAAACTGTTTTTT. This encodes CASTSGGTSNEKLFF.